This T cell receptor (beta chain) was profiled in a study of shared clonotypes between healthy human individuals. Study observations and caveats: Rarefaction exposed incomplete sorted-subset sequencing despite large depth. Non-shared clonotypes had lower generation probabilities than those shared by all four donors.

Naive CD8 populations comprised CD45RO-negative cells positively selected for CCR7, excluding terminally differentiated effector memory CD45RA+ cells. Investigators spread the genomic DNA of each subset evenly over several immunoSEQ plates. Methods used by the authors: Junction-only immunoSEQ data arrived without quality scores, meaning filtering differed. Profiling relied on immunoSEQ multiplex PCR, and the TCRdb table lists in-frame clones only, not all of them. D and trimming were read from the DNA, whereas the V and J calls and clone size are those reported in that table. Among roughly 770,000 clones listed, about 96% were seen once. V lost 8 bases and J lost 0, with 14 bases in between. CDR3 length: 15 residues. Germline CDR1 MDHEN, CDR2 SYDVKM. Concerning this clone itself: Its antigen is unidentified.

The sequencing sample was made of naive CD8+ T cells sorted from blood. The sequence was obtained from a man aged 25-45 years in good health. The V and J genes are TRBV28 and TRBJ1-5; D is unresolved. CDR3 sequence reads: CASSGRVDSNQPQHF. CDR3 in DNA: TGTGCCAGCTCGGGCCGGGTCGATAGCAATCAGCCCCAGCATTTT.